This TCR beta chain derives from a study of beta chain features in type 1 diabetes (dated by TCRdb to between 2018 and 2020). Broadly, across the study: No differences in mean age, gender distribution, total cell number or subset yield were found between patients and healthy donors. A total of just under 110,000,000 sorted cells were examined across all samples, and RNA yield correlated strongly with the number of cells per subset. In the study, TCRB repertoires of sorted circulating CD4+ T cell subsets from recently diagnosed type 1 diabetes patients were compared with those of matched healthy donors. Regulatory and stem cell-like memory subsets were obtained from only 8 patients and roughly 8 healthy donors, while naive and central memory subsets were obtained from all 30 or so donors. On the study overall, not on this receptor specifically: Patients with type 1 diabetes made fewer insertions and deleted more nucleotides at VDJ recombination sites, implying thymic rearrangement abnormalities. Type 1 diabetes patients showed a moderate but significant shortening of TCRB CDR3 length in all four CD4+ subsets. Because cDNA was sequenced instead of genomic DNA, activated cells with high expression could be over-represented, although the groups did not differ in activation or CD3 levels. Shorter templates might be favored by PCR, yet because patient and control samples were amplified and corrected together, any such skew would affect both groups equally. Naive, central memory and regulatory TCRB repertoires appeared to be more alike among patients than among healthy donors. Because small numbers of individuals were included in the HLA sub-analyses, any influence of HLA type on TCRB rearrangement was left unresolved.

With respect to this clone: Its cognate antigen has yet to be identified. The record has no base qualities; no much larger clone is one base away.

Each donor gave one peripheral blood draw, roughly 110 mL on average, collected into heparinised tubes. A BD FACSAria II was used to sort naive, central memory, regulatory and stem cell-like memory CD4+ T cells with a panel that included CD45RO, CCR7, CD25, CD127, CD95 and CD27. Purity was above 95% for every sorted population. PBMCs were isolated right away by Lymphoprep density gradient centrifugation and were stained directly, without culture. So that batch effects would be minimized, each experiment stained and sorted samples in pairs, pairing one healthy donor with one patient. V loses 4 bases, J loses 3 bases, and the germline ends lie 10 bases apart. CDR1 and CDR2, per the germline V gene, are SGHRS and YFSETQ. The CDR3 numbers 13 residues from cysteine through phenylalanine. Solely the CDR3 DNA is kept, with 39 bases framed from the first base. All of the isolated RNA was reverse transcribed with the High Capacity cDNA Reverse Transcription Kit, so expressed TCRB transcripts were sequenced. Deep immunoSEQ sequencing was performed on naive, central memory and regulatory T cell samples, with an average of around 3.4 million total reads per sample. Sorted cells were lysed in RLT buffer and RNA was extracted with DNase-treated RNeasy Micro or Mini kits, depending on cell number. Each cell subset was processed separately to prevent cross-contamination, with patient and healthy donor samples processed together. Using the immunoSEQ multiplex PCR, TCRB sequences were amplified from cDNA into 87-bp fragments spanning the CDR3 region. Sequencing of the amplicons was performed on the Illumina HiSeq platform. In the authors' own workflow: PCR bias was computationally corrected using synthetic template baselines, reads within Hamming distance 2 were collapsed, and singletons that could not be merged were discarded. By aligning reads against IMGT, V, D and J genes, CDR3 length, and insertions or deletions at six rearrangement sites were assigned. Within each subset, clonotype counts were normalized to sorted cell number, after which true diversity and Gini coefficients were computed with the tcR R package. The overlap coefficient, calculated on TCRB nucleotide sequences, was used to quantify repertoire sharing. As a proxy for the pre-selection repertoire, out-of-frame TCRB sequences from naive cells were analyzed. In its TCRdb copy, this immuneACCESS table keeps in-frame sequences only and misses some clones. Where compared with another copy, unresolved V genes explain less than half of these, and the others have no known cause. That table is the source of V, J and clone size, and D and trimming were worked out from the DNA. Across this sample there are under 950,000 clones, with 15% to 20% seen only once. The ten largest clones represent 0.02% to 0.025% of the sample.

Recombination joined TRBV5-1 with TRBJ1-2; 6 matching bases give a weak D call of TRBD1. Sequencing was done on a sample of naive CD4+ T cells from blood. The cell subset or site label, read with the paper, signifies: true naive CD4+ T cells. The TCR originated in a woman under 30 in good health. The bases are TGCGCCAGCAGCCGCAGGGGCGACTATGGCTACACCTTC. The resulting protein is CASSRRGDYGYTF.